This T cell receptor beta chain is from a study of OX40 agonist ivuxolimab in advanced cancers. Study as a whole: The patients got ivuxolimab, which is an agonistic anti-OX40 (CD134) antibody. With a range of about 20 to 79, age averaged approximately 60 years, and roughly 80% were male. Partial responses, seen in three patients, involved one hepatocellular carcinoma and two cutaneous melanomas.

This CDR3 contains 14 residues. From germline, CDR1 is LNHDA and CDR2 SQIVND (reference sequence). The germline V and J ends were trimmed by 7 bases and 8 bases, with 20 bases remaining between them. The sample holds one count of this clone. Antigen specificity is unknown. Findings and limits, study-wide: Relative to CD4+ cells, CD8+ T cells on average had more expanded clones.

TCRdb's copy holds only in-frame clones and misses some; the assay was immunoSEQ multiplex PCR. Of over 60,000 clones listed, about nine tenths were seen once; the top ten hold 2%. This receptor was taken from an adult with an advanced solid tumor such as melanoma, head and neck, liver or kidney cancer. The chain joins TRBV19 to TRBJ1-2; TRBD1 is a possible D gene (5 bases). The sample here was CD4+ or CD8+ T cells sorted from blood, taken in a trial of the OX40 agonist ivuxolimab. CDR3 region: CASISRGPGEGYTF. The CDR3, as DNA: TGTGCCAGTATTTCACGAGGGCCGGGGGAAGGCTACACCTTC.